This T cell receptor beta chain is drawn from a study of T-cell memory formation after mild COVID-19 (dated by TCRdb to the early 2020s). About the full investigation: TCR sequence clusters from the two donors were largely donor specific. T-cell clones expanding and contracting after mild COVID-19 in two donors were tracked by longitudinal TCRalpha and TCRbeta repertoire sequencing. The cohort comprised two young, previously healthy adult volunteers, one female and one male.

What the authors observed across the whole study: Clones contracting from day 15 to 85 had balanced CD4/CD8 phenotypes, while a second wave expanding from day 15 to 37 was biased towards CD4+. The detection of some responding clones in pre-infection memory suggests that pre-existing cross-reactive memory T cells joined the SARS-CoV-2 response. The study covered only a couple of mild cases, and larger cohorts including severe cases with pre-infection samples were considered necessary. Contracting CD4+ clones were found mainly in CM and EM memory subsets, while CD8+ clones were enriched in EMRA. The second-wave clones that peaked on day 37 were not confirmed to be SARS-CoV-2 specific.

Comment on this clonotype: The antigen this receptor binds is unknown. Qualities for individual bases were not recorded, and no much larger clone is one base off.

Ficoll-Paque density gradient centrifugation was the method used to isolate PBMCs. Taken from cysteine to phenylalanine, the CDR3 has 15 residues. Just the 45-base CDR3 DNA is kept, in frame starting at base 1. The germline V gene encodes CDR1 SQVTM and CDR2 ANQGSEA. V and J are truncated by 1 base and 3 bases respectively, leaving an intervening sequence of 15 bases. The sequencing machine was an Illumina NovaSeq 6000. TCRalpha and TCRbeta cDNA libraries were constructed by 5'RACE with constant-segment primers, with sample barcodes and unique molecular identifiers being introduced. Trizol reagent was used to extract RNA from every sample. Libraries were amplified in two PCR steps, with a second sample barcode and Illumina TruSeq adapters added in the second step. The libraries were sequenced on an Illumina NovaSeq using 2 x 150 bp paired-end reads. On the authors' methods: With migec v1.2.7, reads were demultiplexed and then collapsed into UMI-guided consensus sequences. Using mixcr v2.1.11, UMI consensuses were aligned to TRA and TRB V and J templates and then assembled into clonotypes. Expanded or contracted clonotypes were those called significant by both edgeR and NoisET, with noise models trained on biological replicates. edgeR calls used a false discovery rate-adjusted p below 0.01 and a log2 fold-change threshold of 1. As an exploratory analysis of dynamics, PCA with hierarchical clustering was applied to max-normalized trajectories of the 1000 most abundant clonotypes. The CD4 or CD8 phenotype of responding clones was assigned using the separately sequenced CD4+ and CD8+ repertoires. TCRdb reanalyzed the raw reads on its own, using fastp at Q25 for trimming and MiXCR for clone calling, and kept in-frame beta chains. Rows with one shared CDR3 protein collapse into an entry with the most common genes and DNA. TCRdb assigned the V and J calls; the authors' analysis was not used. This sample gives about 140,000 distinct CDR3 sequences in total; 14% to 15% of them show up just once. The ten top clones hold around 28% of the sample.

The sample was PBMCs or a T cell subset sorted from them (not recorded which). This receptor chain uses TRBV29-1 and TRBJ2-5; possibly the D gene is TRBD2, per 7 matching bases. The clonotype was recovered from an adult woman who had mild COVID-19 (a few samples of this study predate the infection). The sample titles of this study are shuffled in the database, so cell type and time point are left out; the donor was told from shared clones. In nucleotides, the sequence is TGCAGCGTTGAAGGGGTTGCGGGGGCCAAAGAGACCCAGTACTTC. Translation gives CSVEGVAGAKETQYF.